This TCR beta chain was identified during a study of T cell responses to AZD1222 COVID-19 vaccine. Worth noting for this clone: The antigen is not known.

Trimming took off 4 bases at V and 5 bases at J, with 15 bases between the two ends. There are 14 residues in the CDR3. Germline CDR1 is SGHRS and CDR2 is YFSETQ. General observations from the study: Only six or seven AZD1222 recipients tested seropositive at baseline. Nearly half of the spike-specific TCRs reportedly recognize variant regions that carry no mutations. In a largely white British group with more females than males, clonal diversity was possibly underestimated. Spike-specific TCR breadth rose after two AZD1222 doses, and depth rose as well.

Sequenced by immunoSEQ multiplex PCR; TCRdb stores in-frame clones only, minus some. The sample lists about 150,000 clones, over 90% seen once, with over 1.2% in the top ten. The chain combines TRBV5-1 with TRBJ2-5; maybe TRBD2 (5 bases). This clonotype was sampled from an adult who received the AZD1222 COVID-19 vaccine. Here the sequenced sample was peripheral blood, taken 28 days after the second AZD1222 dose. Here the CDR3 DNA reads TGCGCCAGCAGCCTCATCTCGGAGGTGGAGACCCAGTACTTC. Translated: CASSLISEVETQYF.